These 20 T cell receptor beta chains share one sample of origin, sequenced in a study of cytomegalovirus exposure and HLA in healthy donors listed by TCRdb under 2017. The library was produced with the immunoSEQ multiplex PCR assay. A mixture of 60 forward primers for TCR Vbeta segments and 13 reverse primers for TCR Jbeta segments was used in the multiplex PCR. TCRdb took this table from immuneACCESS and kept in-frame rearrangements with V and J called. Such tables lack part of the clones; where checked against another copy, unresolved V genes explain under half of the gap, and the rest is unexplained. The table for this sample lists some 180,000 clones; around 78% of them were counted only once. Clones ranked in the top ten supply roughly 14% of the sample. The specimen was PBMCs. The origin of the receptors is a woman aged 25 to 39 in good health and CMV-seropositive.

This rearrangement joins TRBV10-3 to TRBJ2-2; D not resolved. The CDR3 runs 15 residues. V lost 1 base and J lost 4, with 10 bases in between. The germline gives CDR1 ENHRY, CDR2 SYGVKD. In DNA, the CDR3 is TGTGCCATCAGTGAGTTTACATCAGGCACCGGGGAGCTGTTTTTT. Residues: CAISEFTSGTGELFF.

This chain uses TRBV7-8 with TRBJ1-2, with D possibly TRBD1 on 6 matching bases. The V gene lost 1 base and the J gene lost 5 bases, with 14 bases spanning the gap. Germline CDR1 is SGHVS and CDR2 is FQNEAQ. This CDR3 has 15 residues. CDR3 loop: CASSLGPQGKYGYTF. CDR3 bases: TGTGCCAGCAGCTTAGGTCCCCAGGGGAAATATGGCTACACCTTC.

The CDR3 nucleotides are TGTGCCAGCAGCCCCGATGGCCCAGGGGCTGGGGCCAACGTCCTGACTTTC. Translated: CASSPDGPGAGANVLTF. The rearrangement joins TRBV5-4 to TRBJ2-6, with a tentative D call TRBD1 (6 bases). Between the trimmed V and J ends, which lost 4 bases and 2 bases, there was a span of 16 bases. This CDR3 comprises 17 residues. Per germline, CDR1 SGHNT and CDR2 YYREEE (reference sequence). Full variable domain (remainder filled in from reference TRBV5-4 and TRBJ2-6): ETGVTQSPTHLIKTRGQQVTLRCSSQSGHNTVSWYQQALGQGPQFIFQYYREEENGRGNFPPRFSGLQFPNYSSELNVNALELDDSALYLCASSPDGPGAGANVLTFGAGSRLTVL.

The chain combines TRBV9 with TRBJ1-6, with TRBD1 as a possible D gene (6 bases). Germline lookup yields CDR1 SGDLS and CDR2 YYNGEE. The V end was cut by 2 bases, the J end by 4 bases, with 7 bases between. The CDR3 is 14 residues long. The chain's CDR3 is CASSVGHYNSPLHF. For the CDR3, the DNA is TGTGCCAGCAGCGTGGGACATTATAATTCACCCCTCCACTTT.

The chain employs TRBV18 and TRBJ2-1; TRBD2 aligns across 11 bases. Germline CDR1 reads KGHSH; CDR2 reads LQKENI. The CDR3 is 14 residues long. J lost 6 bases, V lost 6 bases, and 4 bases had no gene match. In DNA, the CDR3 is TGTGCCAGCTCCCGACTAGCGGGGTCCAATGAGCAGTTCTTC. This encodes CASSRLAGSNEQFF.

J is TRBJ2-2 and V is TRBV6-4; 7 bases align to TRBD2. In germline, CDR1 is MRHNA, CDR2 SNTAGT. The CDR3 totals 14 residues. After removal of 6 bases from V and 6 bases from J, the junction contained 7 bases not matched to a gene. The CDR3 sequence: CASRLAYGAGELFF. The CDR3 DNA reads TGTGCCAGCAGACTAGCGTATGGGGCCGGGGAGCTGTTTTTT.

The chain links TRBV19 to TRBJ2-5; tentatively, D is TRBD1 (5 bases). The CDR3 runs to 13 residues. Germline values: CDR1 LNHDA, CDR2 SQIVND (reference sequence). V was shortened by 5 bases and J by 2 bases, with 9 bases between the two germline ends. CDR3 protein: CASSLDKQETQYF. The DNA for the CDR3 is TGTGCCAGTAGTCTGGACAAGCAAGAGACCCAGTACTTC.

The genes are TRBV5-1 and TRBJ1-3; D remains ambiguous. CDR1 is SGHRS and CDR2 is YFSETQ in the germline V gene. Trimming pared 2 bases from V and 0 bases from J, leaving 12 bases between. The CDR3 covers 16 residues. In DNA, the CDR3 is TGCGCCAGCAGCTTCGGAGGCGACTACTCTGGAAACACCATATATTTT. Protein product: CASSFGGDYSGNTIYF.

The table lists this clone with a few counts. The CDR3 nucleotides are TGTGCCAGCAGCTTGGGACAGGGAGGCAACGAGCAGTACTTC. This encodes CASSLGQGGNEQYF. The rearrangement joins TRBV7-9 to TRBJ2-7; TRBD1 agrees at 9 bases. The CDR3 covers 14 residues. Germline CDR1 reads SEHNR; CDR2 reads FQNEAQ (reference sequence). V gave up 3 bases and J gave up 5 bases; unmatched junction bases: 5. Complete variable domain (other parts from reference TRBV7-9 and TRBJ2-7): DTGVSQNPRHKITKRGQNVTFRCDPISEHNRLYWYRQTLGQGPEFLTYFQNEAQLEKSRLLSDRFSAERPKGSFSTLEIQRTEQGDSAMYLCASSLGQGGNEQYFGPGTRLTVT.

The chain has TRBV5-1 and TRBJ1-2; 7 nucleotides match TRBD1. This CDR3 has 14 amino acids. Germline-derived CDR1 and CDR2 are SGHRS and YFSETQ. V shed 0 bases, J shed 4 bases, and the junction held 3 bases outside the gene matches. Here the CDR3 DNA reads TGCGCCAGCAGCTTGGACAGGGGAGGCTATGGCTACACCTTC. Protein: CASSLDRGGYGYTF.

The sample holds one count of this clone. This chain links TRBV5-6 with TRBJ1-4; unclear D gene. Germline lookup yields CDR1 SGHDT and CDR2 YYEEEE. There are 14 residues in the CDR3. V was cut by 3 bases and J by 4 bases, with 10 bases left in between. This CDR3 is CASSSPQRNEKLFF. The DNA for the CDR3 is TGTGCCAGCAGCTCCCCGCAGCGTAATGAAAAACTGTTTTTT. The complete variable domain, with remaining parts taken from reference TRBV5-6 and TRBJ1-4, reads DAGVTQSPTHLIKTRGQQVTLRCSPKSGHDTVSWYQQALGQGPQFIFQYYEEEERQRGNFPDRFSGHQFPNYSSELNVNALLLGDSALYLCASSSPQRNEKLFFGSGTQLSVL.

Here the CDR3 reads CASSLHSGASTDTQYF. CDR3 nucleotides: TGTGCCAGCAGCTTGCATAGCGGAGCCAGCACAGATACGCAGTATTTT. The chain uses TRBV7-2 and TRBJ2-3; D is perhaps TRBD2 (6 bases). This CDR3 spans 16 amino acids. Germline V CDR1 and CDR2: SGHTA, FQGNSA. Trimming took off 3 bases at V and 0 bases at J, with 13 bases between the two ends.

The J gene is TRBJ2-2, the V gene TRBV5-4, with D tentatively TRBD1 (5 bases). The CDR3 loop spans 16 amino acids. The V gene's germline CDR1 is SGHNT and CDR2 YYREEE (reference sequence). V dropped 4 bases and J dropped 4 bases, with 17 bases sitting between them. The CDR3: CASSPRVLQSTGELFF. CDR3 sequence (DNA): TGTGCCAGCAGCCCCAGGGTCCTTCAGAGCACCGGGGAGCTGTTTTTT.

CDR3 DNA sequence: TGTGCCAGCAGTCCGTGGCTGAACACTGAAGCTTTCTTT. Translated: CASSPWLNTEAFF. The chain employs TRBV28 and TRBJ1-1; unclear D gene. The CDR3 is 13 amino acids. The V gene's germline CDR1 is MDHEN and CDR2 SYDVKM. Trimming removed 5 bases from V and 0 bases from J, with 7 bases in between. Complete variable domain (other parts from reference TRBV28 and TRBJ1-1): DVKVTQSSRYLVKRTGEKVFLECVQDMDHENMFWYRQDPGLGLRLIYFSYDVKMKEKGDIPEGYSVSREKKERFSLILESASTNQTSMYLCASSPWLNTEAFFGQGTRLTVV.

The chain couples TRBV30 to TRBJ1-1, with a possible D match to TRBD1 (6 bases). Trimming removed 0 bases at V and 5 bases at J, with 16 bases between. Germline CDR1 is GTSNPN and CDR2 is SVGIG (reference sequence). CDR3 length: 15 amino acids. This chain's CDR3 is CAWSVRSGAWTEAFF. The CDR3 DNA is TGTGCCTGGAGTGTACGATCAGGGGCTTGGACTGAAGCTTTCTTT.

The V gene is TRBV5-8, the J gene TRBJ1-3, with 7 bases aligning to TRBD1. This CDR3 spans 14 amino acids. J was trimmed by 2 bases and V by 2 bases; bases with no gene match: 1. From germline, CDR1 is SGHTS and CDR2 YDEGEE. The CDR3 bases are TGTGCCAGCAGCTTAACAGGGGCTGGAAACACCATATATTTT. Its translation is CASSLTGAGNTIYF.

This sequence joins TRBV19 and TRBJ2-7; no firm D call. V shed 2 bases and J shed 2 bases, with 10 bases lying between them. This CDR3 is built from 14 residues. CDR1 LNHDA and CDR2 SQIVND come from the germline V gene (reference sequence). For the CDR3, the DNA is TGTGCCAGTAGTATAAGCAGGTGGACCTACGAGCAGTACTTC. Amino acids: CASSISRWTYEQYF.

The J gene is TRBJ2-2, the V gene TRBV2; 7 bases align to TRBD2. CDR3 length: 16 residues. With 2 bases clipped from V and 1 base from J, the junction kept 4 bases outside the gene matches. Germline-derived CDR1 and CDR2 are SNHLY and FYNNEI. The CDR3 spells CASSEKGGLNTGELFF. The CDR3 coding sequence is TGTGCCAGCAGTGAAAAGGGAGGGTTGAACACCGGGGAGCTGTTTTTT.

The V gene is TRBV7-6, the J gene TRBJ2-2, with D unresolved. Germline-derived CDR1 and CDR2 are SGHVS and FNYEAQ. V gave up 5 bases and J gave up 5 bases, with 6 bases separating them. The CDR3 is made up of 12 amino acids. CDR3 DNA sequence: TGTGCCAGCAGCGCGTGGACCGGGGAGCTGTTTTTT. This gives the protein CASSAWTGELFF.

V is TRBV7-8 and J is TRBJ2-7; perhaps TRBD2 as D (6 bases). Germline-derived CDR1 and CDR2 are SGHVS and FQNEAQ. There are 16 residues in the CDR3. The germline V and J ends were trimmed by 1 base and 0 bases, with 13 bases remaining between them. CDR3 protein: CASSLEWGDRSYEQYF. DNA for the CDR3: TGTGCCAGCAGCTTAGAGTGGGGGGACCGCTCCTACGAGCAGTACTTC.